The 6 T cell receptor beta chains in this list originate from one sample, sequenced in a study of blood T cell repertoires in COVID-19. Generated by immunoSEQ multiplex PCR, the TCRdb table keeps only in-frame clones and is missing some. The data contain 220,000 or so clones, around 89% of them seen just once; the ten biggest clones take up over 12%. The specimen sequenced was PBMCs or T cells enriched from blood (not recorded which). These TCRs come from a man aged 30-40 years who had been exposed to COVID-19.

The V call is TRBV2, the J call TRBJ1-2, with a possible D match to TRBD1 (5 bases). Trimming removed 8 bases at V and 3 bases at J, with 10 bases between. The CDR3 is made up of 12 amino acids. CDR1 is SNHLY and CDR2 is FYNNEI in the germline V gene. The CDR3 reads CASVGEDYGYTF. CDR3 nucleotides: TGTGCCAGCGTGGGGGAGGACTATGGCTACACCTTC.

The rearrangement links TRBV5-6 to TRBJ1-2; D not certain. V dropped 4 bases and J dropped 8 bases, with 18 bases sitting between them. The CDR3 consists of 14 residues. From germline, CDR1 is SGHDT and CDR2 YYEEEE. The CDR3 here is CASSQLVVRGGYTF. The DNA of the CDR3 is TGTGCCAGCAGCCAGCTTGTAGTACGAGGCGGCTACACCTTC.

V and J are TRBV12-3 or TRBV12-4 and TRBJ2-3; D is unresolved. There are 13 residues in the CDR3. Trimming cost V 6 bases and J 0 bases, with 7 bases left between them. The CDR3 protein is CASRTSSTDTQYF. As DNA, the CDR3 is TGTGCCAGCAGGACAAGCAGCACAGATACGCAGTATTTT.

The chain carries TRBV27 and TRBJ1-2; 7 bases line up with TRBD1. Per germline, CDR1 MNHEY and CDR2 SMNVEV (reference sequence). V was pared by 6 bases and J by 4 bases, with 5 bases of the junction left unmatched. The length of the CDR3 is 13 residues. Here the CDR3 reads CASSSDRAYGYTF. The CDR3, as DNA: TGTGCCAGCAGCTCAGACAGGGCCTATGGCTACACCTTC.

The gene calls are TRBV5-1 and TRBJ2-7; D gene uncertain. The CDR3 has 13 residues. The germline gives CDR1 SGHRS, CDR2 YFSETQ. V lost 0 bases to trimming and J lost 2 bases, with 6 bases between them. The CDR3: CASSLGAPYEQYF. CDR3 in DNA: TGCGCCAGCAGCTTGGGGGCCCCCTACGAGCAGTACTTC.

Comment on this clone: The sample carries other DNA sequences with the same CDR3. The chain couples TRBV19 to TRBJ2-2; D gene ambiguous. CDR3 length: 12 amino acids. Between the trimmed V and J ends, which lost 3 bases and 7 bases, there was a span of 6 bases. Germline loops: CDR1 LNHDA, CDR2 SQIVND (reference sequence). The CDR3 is CASSIGHGELFF. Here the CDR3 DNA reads TGTGCCAGTAGTATTGGGCACGGGGAGCTGTTTTTT.